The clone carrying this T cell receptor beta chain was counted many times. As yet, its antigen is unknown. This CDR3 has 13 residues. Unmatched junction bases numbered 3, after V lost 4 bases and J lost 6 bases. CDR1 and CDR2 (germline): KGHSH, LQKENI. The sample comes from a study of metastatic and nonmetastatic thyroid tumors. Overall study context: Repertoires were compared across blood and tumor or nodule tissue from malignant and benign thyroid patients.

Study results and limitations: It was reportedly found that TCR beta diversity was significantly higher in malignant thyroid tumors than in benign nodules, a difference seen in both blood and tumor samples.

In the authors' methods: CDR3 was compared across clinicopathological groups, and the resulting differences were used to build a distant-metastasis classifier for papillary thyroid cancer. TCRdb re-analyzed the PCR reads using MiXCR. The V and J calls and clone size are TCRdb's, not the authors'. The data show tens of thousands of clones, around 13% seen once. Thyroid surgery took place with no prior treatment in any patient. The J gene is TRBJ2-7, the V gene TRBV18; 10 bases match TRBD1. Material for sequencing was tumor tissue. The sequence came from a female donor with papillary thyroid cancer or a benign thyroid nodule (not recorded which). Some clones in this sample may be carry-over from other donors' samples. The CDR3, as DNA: TGTGCCAGCTCACGAGGACAGGGGGGCGAGCAGTACTTC. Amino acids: CASSRGQGGEQYF.